This T cell receptor beta chain was documented in a study of CD8 T cells in ankylosing spondylitis. Germline V lookup: CDR1 SQVTM, CDR2 ANQGSEA. V lost 1 base, J lost 6 bases, and 9 bases stayed unmatched. The CDR3 consists of 15 residues. For TCR beta, libraries came from quantitative 5'-RACE with molecular barcodes. MiXCR, applied by TCRdb to the 5' RACE reads, yields one record per CDR3 protein. This table holds approximately 250,000 distinct CDR3 sequences, roughly a tenth found once. This clonotype has a count of ten or more. What it recognizes is unknown. The study's findings and limits: Among TCR beta sequences, a motif of eight highly homologous variants appeared characteristic of ankylosing spondylitis blood. Past studies reported some motif variants in reactive arthritis synovial fluid and blood. Reports say disease-linked clones showed up significantly more in matched ankylosing spondylitis synovial fluid.

The gene calls are TRBV29-1 and TRBJ2-4; 7 bases are a match to TRBD2. This clonotype was obtained from a male donor with ankylosing spondylitis or in good health (not recorded which). The sequenced sample consisted of blood, either unsorted or a sorted T cell fraction (not recorded which). As DNA, the CDR3 is TGCAGCGTTGAAGTCCTTCGGGGGGAGGGAAACATTCAGTACTTC. This encodes CSVEVLRGEGNIQYF. The variable domain in full, with the rest retrieved from reference TRBV29-1 and TRBJ2-4, is SAVISQKPSRDICQRGTSLTIQCQVDSQVTMMFWYRQQPGQSLTLIATANQGSEATYESGFVIDKFPISRPNLTFSTLTVSNMSPEDSSIYLCSVEVLRGEGNIQYFGAGTRLSVL.